The 20 T cell receptor beta chains below all came from one sample that was sequenced in a study of T-cell memory formation after mild COVID-19. TCRdb reprocessed the 5' RACE reads with MiXCR, giving one entry per CDR3 protein. This table has about 190,000 distinct CDR3 sequences, about 22% appearing once. Sequencing was done on a sample of PBMCs or a T cell subset sorted from them (not recorded which). The source of these receptors is an adult woman who had mild COVID-19 (a few samples of this study predate the infection). Cell type and time point are not known.

The chain couples TRBV29-1 to TRBJ2-1; D gene uncertain. The CDR3 extends over 12 amino acids. The V gene's germline CDR1 is SQVTM and CDR2 ANQGSEA. The V and J ends lost 3 bases and 7 bases respectively, with 10 bases between them. The CDR3, as DNA: TGCAGCGTTGAGATCGGCTATAATGAGCAGTTCTTC. Translating it yields CSVEIGYNEQFF.

This sequence joins TRBV20-1 and TRBJ2-3; 9 bases map to TRBD1. The CDR3 is made up of 18 amino acids. Per germline, CDR1 DFQATT and CDR2 SNEGSKA (reference sequence). Germline trimming cut 6 bases from V and 1 base from J; bases unmatched to any gene: 17. CDR3: CSATPGQGPFGGTDTQYF. In DNA, the CDR3 is TGCAGTGCCACTCCGGGACAGGGACCCTTCGGGGGCACAGATACGCAGTATTTT.

This clonotype was counted between two and nine times. The chain has TRBV13 and TRBJ1-3, with D possibly being TRBD1 (6 bases). This CDR3 is built from 16 residues. Germline-derived CDR1 and CDR2 are PRHDT and FYEKMQ (reference sequence). V was pared by 5 bases and J by 0 bases, with 14 bases between. The CDR3 DNA reads as TGTGCCAGCAGCCACGGACAGCAACCCTCTGGAAACACCATATATTTT. It encodes CASSHGQQPSGNTIYF.

This clonotype was detected only a few times. This chain links TRBV7-9 with TRBJ2-7; maybe TRBD1 (7 bases). The germline CDR1 and CDR2 sequences are SEHNR and FQNEAQ (reference sequence). V was pared by 5 bases and J by 2 bases, with 16 bases between. The CDR3 loop spans 15 amino acids. CDR3 protein: CASSGGQWGAYEQYF. CDR3 sequence (DNA): TGTGCCAGCAGCGGGGGACAGTGGGGGGCCTACGAGCAGTACTTC.

The V gene is TRBV7-6, the J gene TRBJ1-2; 8 nucleotides match TRBD1. The CDR3 length is 14 residues. Germline loops: CDR1 SGHVS, CDR2 FNYEAQ. After removal of 5 bases from V and 3 bases from J, the junction contained 5 bases not matched to a gene. CDR3 coding DNA: TGTGCCAGCAGCAGCGACAGGGGAGACTATGGCTACACCTTC. This encodes CASSSDRGDYGYTF.

The genes are TRBV5-6 and TRBJ2-7; D is perhaps TRBD2 (5 bases). The V gene's germline CDR1 is SGHDT and CDR2 YYEEEE. V lost 5 bases and J lost 4, with 10 bases in between. The CDR3 extends over 12 amino acids. CDR3: CASSSGMYEQYF. CDR3 bases: TGTGCCAGCAGTTCGGGGATGTACGAGCAGTACTTC.

This clonotype was counted only a few times. This chain joins TRBV7-9 and TRBJ2-1; D may be TRBD1 or TRBD2 (6 bases each). The V end was cut by 6 bases, the J end by 2 bases, with 11 bases between. CDR3 length equals 14 residues. CDR1 is SEHNR and CDR2 is FQNEAQ in the germline V gene (reference sequence). The CDR3 DNA sequence: TGTGCCAGCAGAGGAGGGACACCCTACAATGAGCAGTTCTTC. This sequence encodes CASRGGTPYNEQFF.

The chain is built from TRBV7-3 and TRBJ2-2, with 10 nucleotides matching TRBD2. CDR1 and CDR2 (germline): SGHTA, FQGTGA. CDR3 size: 17 residues. The junction had 7 bases not matched to a gene; V was cut back by 2 bases and J by 4 bases. The CDR3 region is CASSLGTSALGTGELFF. For the CDR3, the DNA is TGTGCCAGCAGCTTAGGGACTAGCGCGCTTGGCACCGGGGAGCTGTTTTTT.

The chain carries TRBV6-5 and TRBJ2-1, with TRBD2 matching 10 bases. Per the germline V gene, CDR1 is MNHEY and CDR2 is SVGAGI. V dropped 8 bases and J dropped 7; count of bases not matched to a gene: 20. The CDR3 runs 18 residues. CDR3 DNA sequence: TGTGCCAGCTCCTATAGGAAGGCTAGCGGGAGTAGACGGAATGAGCAGTTCTTC. This sequence encodes CASSYRKASGSRRNEQFF.

The table lists this clonotype with a few counts. This chain uses TRBV7-3 with TRBJ2-1; perhaps TRBD2 as D (5 bases). The germline V and J ends were trimmed by 6 bases and 5 bases, with 20 bases remaining between them. The germline CDR1 and CDR2 sequences are SGHTA and FQGTGA. The CDR3 has 16 amino acids. CDR3 region: CASSPIGLAQDNEQFF. The CDR3 nucleotides read TGTGCCAGCAGTCCTATCGGCCTAGCCCAGGACAATGAGCAGTTCTTC. Using reference TRBV7-3 and TRBJ2-1 for the parts outside the CDR3, the full variable domain is GAGVSQTPSNKVTEKGKYVELRCDPISGHTALYWYRQSLGQGPEFLIYFQGTGAADDSGLPNDRFFAVRPEGSVSTLKIQRTERGDSAVYLCASSPIGLAQDNEQFFGPGTRLTVL.

This clonotype was seen only a few times. This CDR3 reads CASSLDSDNTEAFF. The CDR3 nucleotides are TGTGCCAGCAGCTTAGACAGTGATAACACTGAAGCTTTCTTT. The chain combines TRBV7-3 with TRBJ1-1; tentatively, D is TRBD1 (5 bases). Germline-derived CDR1 and CDR2 are SGHTA and FQGTGA. CDR3 length: 14 amino acids. V lost 2 bases and J lost 2, with 9 bases in between.

This clonotype has more than one count but fewer than ten. The chain links TRBV7-2 to TRBJ2-1; D is tentatively TRBD1 or TRBD2 (6 bases each). The CDR3 is 13 residues long. Germline CDR1 is SGHTA and CDR2 is FQGNSA. V shed 7 bases and J shed 8 bases, with 15 bases lying between them. The CDR3 protein is CASNFPGADEQFF. CDR3 coding DNA: TGTGCCAGCAACTTCCCGGGGGCCGATGAGCAGTTCTTC.

This clonotype was counted only a few times. The chain couples TRBV7-2 to TRBJ2-7, with 9 positions matching TRBD2. CDR3 length: 15 residues. J gave up 3 bases and V 5 bases, and 8 bases lay outside the gene matches. Germline V gene sequence: CDR1 SGHTA, CDR2 FQGNSA. This CDR3 reads CASSPLSSGVYEQYF. The CDR3 DNA is TGTGCCAGCAGCCCCCTCTCTAGCGGGGTCTACGAGCAGTACTTC. The full variable domain, rest sourced from reference TRBV7-2 and TRBJ2-7, is GAGVSQSPSNKVTEKGKDVELRCDPISGHTALYWYRQSLGQGLEFLIYFQGNSAPDKSGLPSDRFSAERTGGSVSTLTIQRTQQEDSAVYLCASSPLSSGVYEQYFGPGTRLTVT.

The chain employs TRBV18 and TRBJ2-1; D possibly corresponds to TRBD2 (5 bases). CDR1 is KGHSH and CDR2 is LQKENI in the germline V gene. The CDR3 runs 16 residues. V was pared by 3 bases and J by 4 bases, with 16 bases between. CDR3 region: CASSPQGGSAYNEQFF. The CDR3 DNA reads as TGTGCCAGCTCACCCCAAGGAGGTAGCGCGTACAATGAGCAGTTCTTC.

The V and J genes are TRBV6-1 and TRBJ1-1; no clear D. Per germline, CDR1 MNHNS and CDR2 SASEGT. This CDR3 comprises 13 residues. Deletions cut 6 bases from V and 11 bases from J, with 19 bases between. In DNA, the CDR3 is TGTGCCAGCAGAGGATCCATGAGTTACGAGGCTTTCTTT. It specifies CASRGSMSYEAFF.

J is TRBJ2-3 and V is TRBV14; 7 bases line up with TRBD2. This CDR3 spans 17 amino acids. CDR1 and CDR2 (germline): SGHDN, FVKESK. V gave up 4 bases and J gave up 0 bases; unmatched junction bases: 10. The CDR3 is CASSLPGEGVSTDTQYF. In DNA form, the CDR3 reads TGTGCCAGCAGCCTACCCGGGGAGGGAGTTAGCACAGATACGCAGTATTTT.

The V and J genes are TRBV14 and TRBJ2-7; a possible D gene is TRBD1 (6 bases). The CDR3 has 13 residues. Germline V gene data show CDR1 as SGHDN and CDR2 as FVKESK. V was pared by 5 bases and J by 5 bases, with 13 bases between. The CDR3 region is CASSLGHFHEQYF. DNA of the CDR3: TGTGCCAGCAGCTTGGGACATTTCCACGAGCAGTACTTC.

The rearrangement joins TRBV29-1 to TRBJ1-1; D ambiguous. Per germline, CDR1 SQVTM and CDR2 ANQGSEA. Trimming stripped 2 bases from V and 1 base from J, with 2 bases between. The CDR3 totals 11 residues. The CDR3 DNA reads as TGCAGCGTTGAAAGGAACACTGAAGCTTTCTTT. Its protein is CSVERNTEAFF.

This clonotype was detected only a few times. The CDR3 protein is CASSPGQVDGYTF. The CDR3 nucleotides read TGTGCCAGCAGTCCGGGACAGGTGGATGGCTACACCTTC. The rearrangement uses TRBV6-5 and TRBJ1-2; the match to TRBD1 covers 8 bases. The length of the CDR3 is 13 residues. Germline CDR1 reads MNHEY; CDR2 reads SVGAGI. J was trimmed by 6 bases and V by 5 bases; bases with no gene match: 5.

In this sample, this clonotype turned up a few times. V gene TRBV5-1 combines with J gene TRBJ1-2; the D gene is possibly TRBD1 (5 bases). Germline values: CDR1 SGHRS, CDR2 YFSETQ. This CDR3 has 14 amino acids. The V end was cut by 4 bases, the J end by 4 bases, with 14 bases between. The CDR3 here is CASSGPDTFYGYTF. As DNA, the CDR3 is TGCGCCAGCAGCGGACCGGACACCTTCTATGGCTACACCTTC.